This paragraph reports one T cell receptor beta chain. Its antigen is undetermined. This sample is drawn from a study of identical twins. Study observations and caveats: When twins shared out-of-frame alpha sequences, those sequences had excess low generation probability.

Through template switching, a universal primer site was introduced, and the cDNA contained unique molecular identifiers. Each CDR3 protein is one row after TCRdb ran MiXCR on the 5' RACE reads. The table has 1,800,000 or so distinct CDR3 sequences, 25% to 35% seen once. With 3 bases clipped from V and 3 bases from J, the junction kept 6 bases outside the gene matches. The CDR3 has 15 residues. The germline V gene has CDR1 DFQATT and CDR2 SNEGSKA (reference sequence). The rearrangement joins TRBV20-1 to TRBJ1-1; 11 bases fit TRBD1. The sequencing sample was made of cord blood. The source of this sequence is a newborn girl in good health. CDR3 sequence reads: CSARRTGGDDTEAFF. Here the CDR3 DNA reads TGCAGTGCTAGGAGGACAGGGGGCGATGACACTGAAGCTTTCTTT.